This TCR beta chain was recovered during a study of blood T cell repertoires in COVID-19. Across the whole study: PBMCs, B-cell-depleted T cells, or T cells were the source of the cDNA or gDNA that made up the material.

Some clones are missing from TCRdb's copy, which holds only in-frame ones; the method was immunoSEQ multiplex PCR. The sample consists of 70,000 or so clones, more than 90% of them appearing once. The ends lost 6 bases at V and 6 bases at J; junction bases unmatched: 0. CDR1 and CDR2 (germline): SEHNR, FQNEAQ (reference sequence). The CDR3 length is 13 residues. The clonotype originates from a man aged 50-59 years with acute or convalescent COVID-19. Sequencing was carried out using peripheral blood. The chain has TRBV7-9 and TRBJ1-4, with 11 bases identical to TRBD1. CDR3 sequence reads: CASRGQGDEKLFF. For the CDR3, the DNA is TGTGCCAGCAGGGGACAGGGGGATGAAAAACTGTTTTTT. The full variable domain, its missing parts supplied by reference TRBV7-9 and TRBJ1-4, is DTGVSQNPRHKITKRGQNVTFRCDPISEHNRLYWYRQTLGQGPEFLTYFQNEAQLEKSRLLSDRFSAERPKGSFSTLEIQRTEQGDSAMYLCASRGQGDEKLFFGSGTQLSVL.